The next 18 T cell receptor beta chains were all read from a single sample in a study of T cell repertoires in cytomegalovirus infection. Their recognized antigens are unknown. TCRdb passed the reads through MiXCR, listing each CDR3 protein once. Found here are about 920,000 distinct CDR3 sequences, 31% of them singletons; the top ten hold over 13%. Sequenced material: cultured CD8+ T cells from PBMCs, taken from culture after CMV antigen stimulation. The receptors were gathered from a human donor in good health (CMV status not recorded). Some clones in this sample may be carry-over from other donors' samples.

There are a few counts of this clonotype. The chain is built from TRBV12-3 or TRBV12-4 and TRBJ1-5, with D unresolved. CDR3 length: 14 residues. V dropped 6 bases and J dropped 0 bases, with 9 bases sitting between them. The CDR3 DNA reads TGTGCCAGCAGGATAGGAGATAGCAATCAGCCCCAGCATTTT. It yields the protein CASRIGDSNQPQHF.

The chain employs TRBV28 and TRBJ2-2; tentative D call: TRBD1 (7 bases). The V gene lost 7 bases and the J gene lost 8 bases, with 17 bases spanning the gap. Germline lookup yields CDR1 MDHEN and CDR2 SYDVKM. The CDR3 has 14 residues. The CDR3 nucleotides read TGTGCCAGCACCACAAACAGGGGAGGAGGGGAGCTGTTTTTT. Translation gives CASTTNRGGGELFF.

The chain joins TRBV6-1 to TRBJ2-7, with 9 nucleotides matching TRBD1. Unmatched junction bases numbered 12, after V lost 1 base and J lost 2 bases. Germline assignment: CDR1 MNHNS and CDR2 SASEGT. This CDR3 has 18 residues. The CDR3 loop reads CASSEGAPWGTGPYEQYV. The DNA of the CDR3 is TGTGCCAGCAGTGAAGGGGCCCCCTGGGGGACAGGGCCCTACGAGCAGTACGTC.

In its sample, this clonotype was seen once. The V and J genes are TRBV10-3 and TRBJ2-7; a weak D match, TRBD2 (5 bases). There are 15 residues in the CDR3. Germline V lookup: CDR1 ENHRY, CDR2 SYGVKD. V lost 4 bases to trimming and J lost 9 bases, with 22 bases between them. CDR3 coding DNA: TGTGCCATCAGTGCAGGCCCCGGGAAACTCTCGCGGCAGTACGTC. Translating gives CAISAGPGKLSRQYV.

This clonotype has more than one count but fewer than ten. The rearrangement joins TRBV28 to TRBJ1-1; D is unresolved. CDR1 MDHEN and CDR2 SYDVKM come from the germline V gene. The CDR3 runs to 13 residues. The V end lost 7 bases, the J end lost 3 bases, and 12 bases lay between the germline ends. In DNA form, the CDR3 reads TGTGCCAGCACCGATACACCTGACACTGAAGCTTTCTTT. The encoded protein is CASTDTPDTEAFF.

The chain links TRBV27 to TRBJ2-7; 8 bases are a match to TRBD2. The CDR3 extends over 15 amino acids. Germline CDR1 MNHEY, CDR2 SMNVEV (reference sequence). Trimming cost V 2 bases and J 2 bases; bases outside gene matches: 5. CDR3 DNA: TGTGCCAGCAGTTTAACTAGCGGATTGACCTACGAGCAGTACTTC. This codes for CASSLTSGLTYEQYF.

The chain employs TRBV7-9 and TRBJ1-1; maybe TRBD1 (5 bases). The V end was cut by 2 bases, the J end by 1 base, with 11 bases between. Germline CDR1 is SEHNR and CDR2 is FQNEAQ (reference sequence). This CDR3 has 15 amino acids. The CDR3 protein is CASSLTTVRNTEAFF. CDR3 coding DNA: TGTGCCAGCAGCTTAACGACAGTTCGGAACACTGAAGCTTTCTTT.

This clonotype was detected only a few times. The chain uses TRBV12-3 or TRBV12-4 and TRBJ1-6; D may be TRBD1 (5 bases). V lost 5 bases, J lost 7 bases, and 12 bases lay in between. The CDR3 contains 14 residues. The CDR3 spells CASSTGDTNSPLHF. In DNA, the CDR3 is TGTGCCAGCAGTACAGGAGACACGAATTCACCCCTCCACTTT.

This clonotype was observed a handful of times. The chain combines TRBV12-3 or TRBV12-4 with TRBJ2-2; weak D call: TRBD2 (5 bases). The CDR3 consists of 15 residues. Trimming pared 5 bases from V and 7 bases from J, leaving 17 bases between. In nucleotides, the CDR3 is TGTGCCAGCAGTCCCCCAGGAATGGGGAGCGGGGAGCTGTTTTTT. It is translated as CASSPPGMGSGELFF.

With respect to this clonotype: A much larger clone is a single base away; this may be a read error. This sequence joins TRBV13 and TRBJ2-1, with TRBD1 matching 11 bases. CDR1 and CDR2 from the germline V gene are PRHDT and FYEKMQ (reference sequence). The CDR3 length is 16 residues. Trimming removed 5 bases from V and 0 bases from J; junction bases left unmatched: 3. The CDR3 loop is CASSPGQGVSYNEQFF. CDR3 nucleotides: TGTGCCAGCAGCCCGGGACAGGGGGTCTCCTACAATGAGCAGTTCTTC. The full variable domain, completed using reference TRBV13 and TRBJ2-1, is AAGVIQSPRHLIKEKRETATLKCYPIPRHDTVYWYQQGPGQDPQFLISFYEKMQSDKGSIPDRFSAQQFSDYHSELNMSSLELGDSALYFCASSPGQGVSYNEQFFGPGTRLTVL.

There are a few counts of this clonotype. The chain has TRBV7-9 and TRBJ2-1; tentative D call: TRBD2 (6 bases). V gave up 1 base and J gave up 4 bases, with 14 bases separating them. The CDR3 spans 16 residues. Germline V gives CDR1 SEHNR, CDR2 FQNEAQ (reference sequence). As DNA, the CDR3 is TGTGCCAGCAGCTTAGGCTTTGGCGGGGATTACAATGAGCAGTTCTTC. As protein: CASSLGFGGDYNEQFF. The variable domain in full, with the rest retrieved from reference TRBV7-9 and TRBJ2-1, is DTGVSQNPRHKITKRGQNVTFRCDPISEHNRLYWYRQTLGQGPEFLTYFQNEAQLEKSRLLSDRFSAERPKGSFSTLEIQRTEQGDSAMYLCASSLGFGGDYNEQFFGPGTRLTVL.

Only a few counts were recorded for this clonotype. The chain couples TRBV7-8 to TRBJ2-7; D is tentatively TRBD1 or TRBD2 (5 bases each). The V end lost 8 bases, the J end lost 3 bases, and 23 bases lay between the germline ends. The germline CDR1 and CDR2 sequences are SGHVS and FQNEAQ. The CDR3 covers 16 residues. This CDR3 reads CASGRRVGDPNYEQYF. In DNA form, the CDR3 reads TGTGCCAGCGGGCGGCGGGTTGGGGACCCTAACTACGAGCAGTACTTC.

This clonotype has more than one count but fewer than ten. CDR3 coding DNA: TGTGCCAGCAGTTTAAACGAAGACACCGGGGAGCTGTTTTTT. Translation: CASSLNEDTGELFF. The chain carries TRBV12-3 or TRBV12-4 and TRBJ2-2, with D hard to call. Trimming cost V 2 bases and J 3 bases, with 7 bases left between them. The CDR3 is 14 amino acids.

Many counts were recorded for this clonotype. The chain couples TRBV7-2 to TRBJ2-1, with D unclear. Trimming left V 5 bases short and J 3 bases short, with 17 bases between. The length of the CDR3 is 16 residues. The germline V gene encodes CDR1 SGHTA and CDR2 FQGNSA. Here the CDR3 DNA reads TGTGCCAGCAGCCGGTGGAAGGAGCCCATCTACAATGAGCAGTTCTTC. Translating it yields CASSRWKEPIYNEQFF.

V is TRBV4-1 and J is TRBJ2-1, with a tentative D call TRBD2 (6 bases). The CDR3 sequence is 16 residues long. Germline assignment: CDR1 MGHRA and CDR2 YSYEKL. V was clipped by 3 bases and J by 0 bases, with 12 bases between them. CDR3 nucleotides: TGCGCCAGCAGCCAGGGGGGAAAAAACTCCTACAATGAGCAGTTCTTC. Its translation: CASSQGGKNSYNEQFF.

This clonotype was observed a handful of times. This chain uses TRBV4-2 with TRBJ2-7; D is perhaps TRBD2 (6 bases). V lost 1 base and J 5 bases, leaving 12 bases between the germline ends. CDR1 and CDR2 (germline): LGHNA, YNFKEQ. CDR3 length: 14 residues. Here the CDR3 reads CASSQAPPGDEQYF. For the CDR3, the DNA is TGTGCCAGCAGCCAAGCCCCTCCGGGGGACGAGCAGTACTTC.

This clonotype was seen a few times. CDR3 nucleotides: TGTGCCAGCAGTGAAATCGAGGCTAGCGGGCTACAAGAGACCCAGTACTTC. This translates into CASSEIEASGLQETQYF. The chain couples TRBV25-1 to TRBJ2-5; 8 nucleotides line up with TRBD2. There are 17 residues in the CDR3. The V gene's germline CDR1 is MGHDK and CDR2 SYGVNS. V trimming: 2 bases; J trimming: 2 bases; junction bases outside the gene matches: 10.

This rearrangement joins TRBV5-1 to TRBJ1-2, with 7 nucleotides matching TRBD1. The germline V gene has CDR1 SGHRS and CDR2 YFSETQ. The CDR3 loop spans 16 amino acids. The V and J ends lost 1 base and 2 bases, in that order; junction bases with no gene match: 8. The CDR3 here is CASSLSGTELNYGYTF. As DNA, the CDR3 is TGCGCCAGCAGCTTGTCGGGGACAGAGTTGAACTATGGCTACACCTTC.